These 15 T cell receptor beta chains came from one sample sequenced in a study of cytomegalovirus exposure and HLA in healthy donors. With 60 Vbeta and 13 Jbeta primers, the PCR was carried out. Method: immunoSEQ multiplex PCR; TCRdb's copy keeps in-frame clones and lacks some. The sample records about 140,000 clones, 73% being singletons. The sequencing input was PBMCs. Receptor source: a woman aged 40-49 years in good health and CMV-seronegative.

The chain has TRBV6-6 and TRBJ1-2, with a possible D match to TRBD1 (5 bases). The ends were cut back, 5 bases at V and 5 bases at J, with 6 bases in the middle. This CDR3 is built from 11 residues. Germline assignment: CDR1 MNHNY and CDR2 SVGAGI (reference sequence). The CDR3 DNA follows: TGTGCCAGCAGTCAGGGATATGGCTACACCTTC. It codes for CASSQGYGYTF.

Worth noting for this clone: At one end the junction does not follow the germline gene, possibly because of a read error. This chain links TRBV7-7 with TRBJ2-3, with D possibly being TRBD2 (7 bases). The CDR3 totals 15 residues. Germline-derived CDR1 and CDR2 are SSHAT and FNYEAQ (reference sequence). CDR3 protein: CASSPLGGARDTQYF. CDR3 DNA sequence: TGTGCTAGCAGCCCCCTAGGGGGGGCCAGGGATACGCAGTATTTT.

The gene calls are TRBV5-1 and TRBJ1-1, with TRBD1 matching 8 bases. The V segment lost 5 bases and the J segment 5 bases; nucleotides outside the gene matches: 11. Germline assignment: CDR1 SGHRS and CDR2 YFSETQ. The CDR3 consists of 15 residues. The CDR3 sequence is CASSPRQGRGTEAFF. CDR3 nucleotide sequence: TGCGCCAGCAGTCCTCGACAGGGGAGGGGAACTGAAGCTTTCTTT.

The genes are TRBV4-1 and TRBJ2-2; D is ambiguous. V shed 6 bases and J shed 3 bases, with 5 bases lying between them. The length of the CDR3 is 12 residues. Germline assignment: CDR1 MGHRA and CDR2 YSYEKL. CDR3 bases: TGCGCCAGCAGTCTCGACACCGGGGAGCTGTTTTTT. Translated, it gives CASSLDTGELFF.

This clone was found once. V gene TRBV6-6 combines with J gene TRBJ2-3; D might be TRBD1 (6 bases). This CDR3 is built from 15 residues. Germline CDR1 is MNHNY and CDR2 is SVGAGI (reference sequence). The ends were cut back, 4 bases at V and 2 bases at J, with 13 bases in the middle. The DNA for the CDR3 is TGTGCCAGCAGTTTACAGGGTGTGGACACAGATACGCAGTATTTT. Its translation is CASSLQGVDTDTQYF.

On this clone itself: The junction does not match germline at one end; this may be a read error. The chain links TRBV7-9 to TRBJ1-1; D is ambiguous. This CDR3 spans 15 amino acids. The germline V gene encodes CDR1 SEHNR and CDR2 FQNEAQ (reference sequence). In DNA form, the CDR3 reads TGTGCCAGCAGTTTAGGAGGGCAGTTGGTCACTGAAGCTTTCTTT. Encoded protein: CASSLGGQLVTEAFF.

This clone was observed once. The chain carries TRBV2 and TRBJ2-1; 7 nucleotides match TRBD2. Trimming at V came to 0 bases and at J to 3 bases, leaving 11 bases not matched to a gene. Germline V gene lookup returns CDR1 SNHLY and CDR2 FYNNEI. The CDR3 extends over 18 amino acids. CDR3 in amino acids: CASSEALRGRANYNEQFF. The CDR3, as DNA: TGTGCCAGCAGTGAAGCGCTTCGTGGGAGGGCCAACTACAATGAGCAGTTCTTC.

The V gene is TRBV9, the J gene TRBJ2-3, with 8 bases fitting TRBD2. Germline CDR1 is SGDLS and CDR2 is YYNGEE. The CDR3 sequence is 17 residues long. Trimming at V came to 0 bases and at J to 4 bases, leaving 10 bases not matched to a gene. The chain's CDR3 is CASSVGRLRGGADTQYF. The CDR3 coding sequence is TGTGCCAGCAGCGTAGGCCGATTACGGGGGGGCGCAGATACGCAGTATTTT.

The V and J genes are TRBV6-1 and TRBJ1-1; TRBD1 is a possible D gene (5 bases). V shed 2 bases and J shed 0 bases, with 16 bases lying between them. Per germline, CDR1 MNHNS and CDR2 SASEGT. CDR3 size: 17 residues. In DNA form, the CDR3 reads TGTGCCAGCAGTGAACGGAGGGACGTAAAACTGAACACTGAAGCTTTCTTT. Encoded protein: CASSERRDVKLNTEAFF.

The chain joins TRBV5-4 to TRBJ1-2; D unclear. The CDR3 runs to 11 residues. Germline V lookup: CDR1 SGHNT, CDR2 YYREEE (reference sequence). V lost 2 bases to trimming and J lost 6 bases, with 5 bases between them. The chain's CDR3 is CASSFGDGYTF. Here the CDR3 DNA reads TGTGCCAGCAGCTTCGGGGATGGCTACACCTTC.

The gene calls are TRBV2 and TRBJ1-2; the match to TRBD1 covers 10 bases. The trim removed 8 bases at V and 0 bases at J, leaving 0 bases unmatched. CDR3 length: 13 residues. The germline V gene has CDR1 SNHLY and CDR2 FYNNEI. The CDR3 DNA reads TGTGCCAGCGGGACAGGGGCTAACTATGGCTACACCTTC. This sequence encodes CASGTGANYGYTF.

The rearrangement uses TRBV9 and TRBJ1-2, with unresolved D. The CDR3 runs 14 residues. The germline CDR1 and CDR2 sequences are SGDLS and YYNGEE. Trimming shortened V by 3 bases and J by 4 bases, and 13 bases separated the two germline ends. The CDR3, as DNA: TGTGCCAGCAGCGCAACGGGAAACTCCTATGGCTACACCTTC. Its protein is CASSATGNSYGYTF.

The chain recombines TRBV7-2 with TRBJ1-2; 7 bases map to TRBD1. This CDR3 contains 18 residues. Germline V CDR1 and CDR2: SGHTA, FQGNSA. V lost 5 bases to trimming and J lost 5 bases; unmatched junction nucleotides: 20. Here the CDR3 reads CASSLGGWTGPRGYGYTF. DNA for the CDR3: TGTGCCAGCAGCCTAGGAGGGTGGACAGGCCCACGAGGATATGGCTACACCTTC.

This clone was recorded once. This rearrangement joins TRBV7-9 to TRBJ2-5, with a weak D call TRBD2 (5 bases). With 2 bases removed from V and 4 bases from J, the gap between germline ends came to 14 bases. The CDR3 covers 15 residues. Germline V gene data show CDR1 as SEHNR and CDR2 as FQNEAQ (reference sequence). CDR3 coding DNA: TGTGCCAGCAGCTTAAGCGGCCCGAGGGTAGAGACCCAGTACTTC. As protein: CASSLSGPRVETQYF.

This clone was seen just once. The CDR3 spells CASRTTGYSYEQYF. Here the CDR3 DNA reads TGTGCCAGCAGAACAACAGGGTACTCCTACGAGCAGTACTTC. The chain is built from TRBV6-5 and TRBJ2-5; D may be TRBD1 (6 bases). The closer fit of TRBJ2-7 to the DNA end suggests the J call may be wrong. Germline assignment: CDR1 MNHEY and CDR2 SVGAGI. This CDR3 has 14 residues.